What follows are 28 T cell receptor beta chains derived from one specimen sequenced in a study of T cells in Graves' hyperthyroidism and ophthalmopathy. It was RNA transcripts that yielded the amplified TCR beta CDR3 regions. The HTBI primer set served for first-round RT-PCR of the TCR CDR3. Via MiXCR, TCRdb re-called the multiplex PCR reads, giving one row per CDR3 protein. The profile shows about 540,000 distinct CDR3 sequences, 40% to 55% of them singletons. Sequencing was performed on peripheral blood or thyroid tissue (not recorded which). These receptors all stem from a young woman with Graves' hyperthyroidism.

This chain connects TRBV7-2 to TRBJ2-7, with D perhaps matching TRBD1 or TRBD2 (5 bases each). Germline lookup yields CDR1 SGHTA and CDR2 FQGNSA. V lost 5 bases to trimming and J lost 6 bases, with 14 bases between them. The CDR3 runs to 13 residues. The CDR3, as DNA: TGTGCCAGCAGCCAACGGGGACCTCCCGAGCAGTACTTC. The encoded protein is CASSQRGPPEQYF.

Written as DNA, the CDR3 is TGTGCCAGTACCCTGGCAGCGGCGGACAATGAGCAGTTCTTC. Protein sequence: CASTLAAADNEQFF. The chain has TRBV19 and TRBJ2-1, with a tentative D call TRBD2 (5 bases). Per germline, CDR1 LNHDA and CDR2 SQIVND (reference sequence). This CDR3 contains 14 residues. The germline V and J ends were trimmed by 7 bases and 5 bases, with 15 bases remaining between them. Looking up the rest from reference TRBV19 and TRBJ2-1 gives the full variable domain: DGGITQSPKYLFRKEGQNVTLSCEQNLNHDAMYWYRQDPGQGLRLIYYSQIVNDFQKGDIAEGYSVSREKKESFPLTVTSAQKNPTAFYLCASTLAAADNEQFFGPGTRLTVL.

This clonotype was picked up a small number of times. The CDR3 DNA is TGCGCCAGCAGCTTGGGGACAGAGTACAATCAGCCCCAGCATTTT. It translates to CASSLGTEYNQPQHF. The rearrangement joins TRBV5-1 to TRBJ1-5, with D possibly being TRBD1 (6 bases). The CDR3 has 15 residues. V was clipped by 0 bases and J by 3 bases, with 10 bases between them. Germline CDR1 and CDR2: SGHRS and YFSETQ. The variable domain in full, with the rest retrieved from reference TRBV5-1 and TRBJ1-5, is KAGVTQTPRYLIKTRGQQVTLSCSPISGHRSVSWYQQTPGQGLQFLFEYFSETQRNKGNFPGRFSGRQFSNSRSEMNVSTLELGDSALYLCASSLGTEYNQPQHFGDGTRLSIL.

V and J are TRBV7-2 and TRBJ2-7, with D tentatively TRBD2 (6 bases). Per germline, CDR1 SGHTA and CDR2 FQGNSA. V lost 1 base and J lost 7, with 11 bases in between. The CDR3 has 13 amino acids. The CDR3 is CASSLGFAGEQYF. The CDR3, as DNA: TGTGCCAGCAGCTTAGGGTTTGCGGGGGAGCAGTACTTC.

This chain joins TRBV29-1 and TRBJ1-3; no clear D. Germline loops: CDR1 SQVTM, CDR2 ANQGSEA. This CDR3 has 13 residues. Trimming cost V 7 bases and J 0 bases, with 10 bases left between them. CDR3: CSGGRYSGNTIYF. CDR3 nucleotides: TGCAGCGGCGGACGGTACTCTGGAAACACCATATATTTT.

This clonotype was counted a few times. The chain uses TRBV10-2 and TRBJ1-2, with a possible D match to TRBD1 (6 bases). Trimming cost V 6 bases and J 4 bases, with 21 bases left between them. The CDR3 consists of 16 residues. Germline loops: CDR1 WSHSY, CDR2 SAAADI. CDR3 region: CASSQDLRTAGYGYTF. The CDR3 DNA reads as TGCGCCAGCAGCCAAGATCTAAGGACAGCGGGCTATGGCTACACCTTC.

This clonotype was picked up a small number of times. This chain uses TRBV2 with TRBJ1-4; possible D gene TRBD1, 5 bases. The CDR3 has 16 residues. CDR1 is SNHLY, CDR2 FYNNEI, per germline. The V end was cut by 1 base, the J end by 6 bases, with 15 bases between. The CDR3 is CASSEGTDTVDEKLFF. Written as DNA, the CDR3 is TGTGCCAGCAGTGAAGGCACGGACACCGTAGATGAAAAACTGTTTTTT.

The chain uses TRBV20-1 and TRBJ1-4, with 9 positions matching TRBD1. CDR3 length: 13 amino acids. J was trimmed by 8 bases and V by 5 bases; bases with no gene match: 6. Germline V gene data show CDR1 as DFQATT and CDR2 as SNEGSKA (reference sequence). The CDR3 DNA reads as TGCAGTGCTTTACAGGGGGCGAGGGAAAAACTGTTTTTT. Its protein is CSALQGAREKLFF.

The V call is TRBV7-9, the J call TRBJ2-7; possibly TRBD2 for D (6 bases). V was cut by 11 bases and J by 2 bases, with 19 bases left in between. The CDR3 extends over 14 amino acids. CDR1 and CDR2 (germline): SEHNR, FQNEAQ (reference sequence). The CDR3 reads CALQTPSAPYEQYF. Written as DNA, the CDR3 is TGTGCCTTACAAACTCCTAGCGCACCCTACGAGCAGTACTTC.

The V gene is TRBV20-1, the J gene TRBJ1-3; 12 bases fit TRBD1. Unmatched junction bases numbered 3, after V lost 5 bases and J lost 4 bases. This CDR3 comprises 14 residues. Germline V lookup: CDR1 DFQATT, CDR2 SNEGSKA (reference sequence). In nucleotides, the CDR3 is TGCAGTGCTGGGGACAGGGGGCAAGGAAACACCATATATTTT. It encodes CSAGDRGQGNTIYF.

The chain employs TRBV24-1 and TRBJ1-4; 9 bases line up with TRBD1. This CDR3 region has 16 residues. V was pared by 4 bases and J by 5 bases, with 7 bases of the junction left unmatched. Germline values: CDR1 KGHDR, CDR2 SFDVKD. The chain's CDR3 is CATSESGQGNNEKLFF. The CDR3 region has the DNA TGTGCCACCAGTGAGTCGGGACAGGGTAACAATGAAAAACTGTTTTTT.

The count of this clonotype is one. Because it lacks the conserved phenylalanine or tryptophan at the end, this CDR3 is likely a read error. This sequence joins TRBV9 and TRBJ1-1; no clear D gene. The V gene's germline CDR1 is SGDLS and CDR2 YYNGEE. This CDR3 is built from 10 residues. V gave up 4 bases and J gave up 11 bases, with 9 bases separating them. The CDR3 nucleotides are TGTGCCAGCAGCCACACGGACGCTTTCTCT. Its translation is CASSHTDAFS.

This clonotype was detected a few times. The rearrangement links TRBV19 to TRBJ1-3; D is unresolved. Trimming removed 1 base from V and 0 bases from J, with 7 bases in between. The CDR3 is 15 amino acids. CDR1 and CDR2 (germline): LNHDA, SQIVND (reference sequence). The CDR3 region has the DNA TGTGCCAGTAGTATAGGGGTCCTCTCTGGAAACACCATATATTTT. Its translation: CASSIGVLSGNTIYF.

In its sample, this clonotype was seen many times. The CDR3 here is CSATGDSSYEQYF. The CDR3 DNA sequence: TGCAGCGCGACAGGGGATAGCTCCTACGAGCAGTACTTC. This chain joins TRBV29-1 and TRBJ2-7; 8 bases are shared with TRBD1. Germline lookup yields CDR1 SQVTM and CDR2 ANQGSEA. The V and J ends lost 7 bases and 0 bases, in that order; junction bases with no gene match: 5. This CDR3 spans 13 amino acids.

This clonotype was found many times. The CDR3 region is CASSLRAERSPLHF. CDR3 coding DNA: TGTGCCAGCAGCTTACGGGCCGAGCGTTCACCCCTCCACTTT. V usage is TRBV7-2 and J usage is TRBJ1-6; D not resolved. Trimming removed 2 bases from V and 9 bases from J, with 11 bases in between. CDR1 and CDR2 (germline): SGHTA, FQGNSA. The CDR3 spans 14 residues.

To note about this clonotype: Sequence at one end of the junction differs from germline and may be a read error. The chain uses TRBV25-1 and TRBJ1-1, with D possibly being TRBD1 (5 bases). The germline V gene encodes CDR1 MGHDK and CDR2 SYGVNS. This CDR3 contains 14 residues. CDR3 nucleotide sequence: TGTGCCGGCAGCCTGGGACCTCCTCGCACTGAAGCTTTCTTT. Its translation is CAGSLGPPRTEAFF.

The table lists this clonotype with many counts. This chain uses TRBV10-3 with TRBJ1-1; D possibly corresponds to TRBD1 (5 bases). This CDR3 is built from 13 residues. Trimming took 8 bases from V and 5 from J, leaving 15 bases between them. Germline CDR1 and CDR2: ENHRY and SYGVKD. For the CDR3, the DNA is TGTGCCATCGGGACGGGGCAGAGGACTGAAGCTTTCTTT. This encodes CAIGTGQRTEAFF.

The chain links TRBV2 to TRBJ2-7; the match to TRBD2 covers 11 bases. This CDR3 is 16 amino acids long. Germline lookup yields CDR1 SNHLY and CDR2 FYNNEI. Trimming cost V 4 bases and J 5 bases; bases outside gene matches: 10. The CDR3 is CASSAQLAGALDEQYF. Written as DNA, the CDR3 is TGTGCCAGCAGTGCCCAACTAGCGGGAGCTCTGGACGAGCAGTACTTC.

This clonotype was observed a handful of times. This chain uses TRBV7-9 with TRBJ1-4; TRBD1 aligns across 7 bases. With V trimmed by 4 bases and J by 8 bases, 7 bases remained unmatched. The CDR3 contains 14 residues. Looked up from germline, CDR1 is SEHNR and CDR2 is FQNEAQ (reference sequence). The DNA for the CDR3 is TGTGCCAGCAGCTGGGGGACAGCTCGCGAAAAACTGTTTTTT. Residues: CASSWGTAREKLFF.

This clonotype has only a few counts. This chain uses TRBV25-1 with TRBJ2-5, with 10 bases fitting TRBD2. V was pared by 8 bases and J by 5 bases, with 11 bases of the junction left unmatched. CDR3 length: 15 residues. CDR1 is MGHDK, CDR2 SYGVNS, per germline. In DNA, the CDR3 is TGTGCCAGCGCCGTTGAAGCGGGAGGGCATGAGACCCAGTACTTC. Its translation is CASAVEAGGHETQYF.

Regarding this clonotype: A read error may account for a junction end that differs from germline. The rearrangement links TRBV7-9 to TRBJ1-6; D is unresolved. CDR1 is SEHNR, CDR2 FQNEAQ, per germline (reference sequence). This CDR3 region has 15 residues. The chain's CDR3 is CASSQDLQNNSPLHF. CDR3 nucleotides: TGCGCCAGCAGCCAAGATCTACAGAATAATTCACCCCTCCACTTT.

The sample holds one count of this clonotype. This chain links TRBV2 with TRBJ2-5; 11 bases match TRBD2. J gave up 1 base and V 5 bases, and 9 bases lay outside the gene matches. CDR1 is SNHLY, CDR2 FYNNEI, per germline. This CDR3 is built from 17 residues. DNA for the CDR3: TGTGCCAGCAGTCATACGGGACTAGCGGAGATCCAAGAGACCCAGTACTTC. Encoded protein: CASSHTGLAEIQETQYF.

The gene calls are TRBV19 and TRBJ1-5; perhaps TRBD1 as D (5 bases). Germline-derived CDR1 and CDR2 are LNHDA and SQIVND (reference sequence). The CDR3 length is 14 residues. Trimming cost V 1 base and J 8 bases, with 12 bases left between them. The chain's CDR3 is CASSIGQGLKPQHF. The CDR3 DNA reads TGTGCCAGTAGTATAGGCCAGGGTTTGAAGCCCCAGCATTTT.

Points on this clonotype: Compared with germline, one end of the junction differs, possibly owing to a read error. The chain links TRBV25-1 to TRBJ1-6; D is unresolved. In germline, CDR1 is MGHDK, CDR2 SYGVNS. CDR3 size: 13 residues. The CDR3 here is CAISDYGNSPLHF. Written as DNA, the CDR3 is TGTGCCATCAGTGACTACGGAAATTCACCCCTCCACTTT. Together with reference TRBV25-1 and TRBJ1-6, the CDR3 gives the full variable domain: EADIYQTPRYLVIGTGKKITLECSQTMGHDKMYWYQQDPGMELHLIHYSYGVNSTEKGDLSSESTVSRIRTEHFPLTLESARPSHTSQYLCAISDYGNSPLHFGNGTRLTVT.

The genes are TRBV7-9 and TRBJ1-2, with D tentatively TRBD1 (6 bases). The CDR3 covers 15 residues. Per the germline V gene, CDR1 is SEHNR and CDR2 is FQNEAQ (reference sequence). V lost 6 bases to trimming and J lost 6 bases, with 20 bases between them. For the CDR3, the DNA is TGTGCCAGCAGATCCTCGGGGGCGGTCCGGGATGGCTACACCTTC. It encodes CASRSSGAVRDGYTF. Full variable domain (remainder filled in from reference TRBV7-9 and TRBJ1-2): DTGVSQNPRHKITKRGQNVTFRCDPISEHNRLYWYRQTLGQGPEFLTYFQNEAQLEKSRLLSDRFSAERPKGSFSTLEIQRTEQGDSAMYLCASRSSGAVRDGYTFGSGTRLTVV.

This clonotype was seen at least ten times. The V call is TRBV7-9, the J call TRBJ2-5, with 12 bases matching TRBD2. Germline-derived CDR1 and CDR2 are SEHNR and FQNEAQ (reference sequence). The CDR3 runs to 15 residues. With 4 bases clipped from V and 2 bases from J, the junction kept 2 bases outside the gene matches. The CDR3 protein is CASSSGLAGQETQYF. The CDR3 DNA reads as TGTGCCAGCAGCTCCGGACTAGCGGGACAAGAGACCCAGTACTTC.

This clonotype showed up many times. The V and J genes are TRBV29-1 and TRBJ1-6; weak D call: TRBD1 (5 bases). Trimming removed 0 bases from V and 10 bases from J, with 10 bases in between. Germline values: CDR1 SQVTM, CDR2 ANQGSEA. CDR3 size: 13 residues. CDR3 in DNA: TGCAGCGTTGAAGATCGGGGACCGTCACCCCTCCACTTT. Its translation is CSVEDRGPSPLHF. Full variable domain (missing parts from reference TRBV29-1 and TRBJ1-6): SAVISQKPSRDICQRGTSLTIQCQVDSQVTMMFWYRQQPGQSLTLIATANQGSEATYESGFVIDKFPISRPNLTFSTLTVSNMSPEDSSIYLCSVEDRGPSPLHFGNGTRLTVT.

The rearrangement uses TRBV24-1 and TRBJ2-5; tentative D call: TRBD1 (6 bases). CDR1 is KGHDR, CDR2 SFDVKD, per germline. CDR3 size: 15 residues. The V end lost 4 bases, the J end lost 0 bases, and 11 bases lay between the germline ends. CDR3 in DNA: TGTGCCACCAGTGACCGGACAGACTACCAAGAGACCCAGTACTTC. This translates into CATSDRTDYQETQYF.